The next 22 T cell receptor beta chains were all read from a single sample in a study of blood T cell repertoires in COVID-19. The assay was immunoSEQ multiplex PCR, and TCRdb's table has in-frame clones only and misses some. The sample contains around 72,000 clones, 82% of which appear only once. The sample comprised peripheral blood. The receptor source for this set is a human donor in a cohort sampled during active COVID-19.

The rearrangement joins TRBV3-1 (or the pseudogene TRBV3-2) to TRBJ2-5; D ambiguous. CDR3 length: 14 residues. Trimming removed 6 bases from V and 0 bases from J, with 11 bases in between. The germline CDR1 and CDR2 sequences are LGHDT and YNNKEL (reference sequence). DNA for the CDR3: TGTGCCAGCAGACCTTCTAGGTACCAAGAGACCCAGTACTTC. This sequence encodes CASRPSRYQETQYF.

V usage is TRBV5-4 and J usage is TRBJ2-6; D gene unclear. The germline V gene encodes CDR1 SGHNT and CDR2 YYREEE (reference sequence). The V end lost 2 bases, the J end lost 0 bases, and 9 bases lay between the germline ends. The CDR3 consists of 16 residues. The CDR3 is CASSFKLNSGANVLTF. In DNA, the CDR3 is TGTGCCAGCAGCTTTAAGCTGAACTCTGGGGCCAACGTCCTGACTTTC.

The CDR3 region has the DNA TGTGCCAGTACCATTTCAAGAGGGACTGAAGCTTTCTTT. It codes for CASTISRGTEAFF. The chain has TRBV19 and TRBJ1-1; no reliable D call. This CDR3 region has 13 residues. V was shortened by 7 bases and J by 5 bases, with 14 bases between the two germline ends. The germline V gene has CDR1 LNHDA and CDR2 SQIVND (reference sequence).

The CDR3 nucleotides read TGTGCCAGCAGCCCGCCGGGACACGGGTACTCCTACGAGCAGTACTTC. This sequence encodes CASSPPGHGYSYEQYF. The chain couples TRBV7-2 to TRBJ2-7; perhaps TRBD1 as D (6 bases). This CDR3 has 16 residues. Germline V gene lookup returns CDR1 SGHTA and CDR2 FQGNSA. V dropped 5 bases and J dropped 0 bases, with 17 bases sitting between them.

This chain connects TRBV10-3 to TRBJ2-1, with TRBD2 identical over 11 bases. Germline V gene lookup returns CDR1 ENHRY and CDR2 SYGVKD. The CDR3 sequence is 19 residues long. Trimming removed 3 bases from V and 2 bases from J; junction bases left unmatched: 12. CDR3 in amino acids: CAISERASGGPGAYNEQFF. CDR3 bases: TGTGCCATCAGTGAACGGGCTAGCGGGGGGCCTGGGGCCTACAATGAGCAGTTCTTC.

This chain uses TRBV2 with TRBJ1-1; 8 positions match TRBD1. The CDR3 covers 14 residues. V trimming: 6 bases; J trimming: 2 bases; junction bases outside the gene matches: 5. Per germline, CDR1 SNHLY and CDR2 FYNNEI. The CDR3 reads CASRTQGGNTEAFF. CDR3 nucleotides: TGTGCCAGCAGAACACAGGGGGGTAACACTGAAGCTTTCTTT.

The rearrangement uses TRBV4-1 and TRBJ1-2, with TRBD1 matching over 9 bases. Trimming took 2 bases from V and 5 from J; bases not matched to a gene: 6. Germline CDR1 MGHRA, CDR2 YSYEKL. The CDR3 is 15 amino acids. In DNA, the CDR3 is TGCGCCAGCAGCCAAACGACAGGGGGAAATTATGGCTACACCTTC. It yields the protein CASSQTTGGNYGYTF.

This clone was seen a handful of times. The CDR3 region has the DNA TGTGCCAGCAGGACCTCAGGGTTATCCTACGAGCAGTACTTC. Translation gives CASRTSGLSYEQYF. The J gene is TRBJ2-7, the V gene TRBV27, with a weak D call TRBD1 (5 bases). V lost 6 bases to trimming and J lost 1 base, with 13 bases between them. The CDR3 contains 14 residues. CDR1 and CDR2 (germline): MNHEY, SMNVEV (reference sequence).

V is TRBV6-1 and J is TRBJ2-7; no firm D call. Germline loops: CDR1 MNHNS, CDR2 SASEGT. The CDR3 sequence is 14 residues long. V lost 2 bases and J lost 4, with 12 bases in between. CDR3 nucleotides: TGTGCCAGCAGTGAACGCAGGCGTGCGTACGAGCAGTACTTC. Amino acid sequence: CASSERRRAYEQYF.

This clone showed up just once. Here the CDR3 reads CATGGGGIEAFF. The CDR3 DNA reads as TGTGCCACCGGGGGGGGAGGGATTGAAGCTTTCTTT. The chain is built from TRBV5-4 and TRBJ1-1, with D possibly TRBD1 on 5 matching bases. The CDR3 has 12 residues. V dropped 9 bases and J dropped 7 bases, with 16 bases sitting between them. Germline CDR1 is SGHNT and CDR2 is YYREEE (reference sequence).

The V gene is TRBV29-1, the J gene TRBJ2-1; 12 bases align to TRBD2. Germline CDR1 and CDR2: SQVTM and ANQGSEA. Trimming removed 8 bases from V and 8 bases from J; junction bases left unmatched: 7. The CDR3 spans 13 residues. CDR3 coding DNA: TGCAGCACCCGACTAGCGGGGGCCTATGAGCAGTTCTTC. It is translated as CSTRLAGAYEQFF.

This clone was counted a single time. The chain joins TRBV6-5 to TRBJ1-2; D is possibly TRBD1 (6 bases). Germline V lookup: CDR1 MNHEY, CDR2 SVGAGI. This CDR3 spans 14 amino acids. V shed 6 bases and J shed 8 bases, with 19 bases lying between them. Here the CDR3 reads CASSILRGLGGYTF. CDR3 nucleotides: TGTGCCAGCAGCATCCTCAGGGGTTTGGGGGGCTACACCTTC.

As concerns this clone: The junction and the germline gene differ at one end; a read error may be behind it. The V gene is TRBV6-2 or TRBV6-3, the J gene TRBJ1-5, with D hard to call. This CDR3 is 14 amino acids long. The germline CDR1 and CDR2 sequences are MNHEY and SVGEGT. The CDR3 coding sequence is TGTGCCACCAGTTCGGGGATGAAGGATCAGCCCCAGCATTTT. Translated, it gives CATSSGMKDQPQHF.

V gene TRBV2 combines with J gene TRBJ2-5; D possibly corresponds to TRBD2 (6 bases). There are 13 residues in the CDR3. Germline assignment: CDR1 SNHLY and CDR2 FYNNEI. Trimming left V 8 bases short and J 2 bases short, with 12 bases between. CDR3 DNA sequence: TGTGCCAGCGTATGGGGGGTGCAAGAGACCCAGTACTTC. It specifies CASVWGVQETQYF.

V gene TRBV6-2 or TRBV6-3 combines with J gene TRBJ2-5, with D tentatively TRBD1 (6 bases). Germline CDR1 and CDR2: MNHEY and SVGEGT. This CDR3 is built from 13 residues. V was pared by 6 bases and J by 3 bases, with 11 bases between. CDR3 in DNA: TGTGCCAGCAGCAACACAGGGAAAGAGACCCAGTACTTC. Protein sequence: CASSNTGKETQYF.

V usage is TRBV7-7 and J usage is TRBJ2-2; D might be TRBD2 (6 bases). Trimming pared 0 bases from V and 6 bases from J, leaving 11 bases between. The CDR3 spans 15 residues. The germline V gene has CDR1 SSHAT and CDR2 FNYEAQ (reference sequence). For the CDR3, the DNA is TGTGCCAGCAGCTTAGCTGGGAGCGGGCCCGGGGAGCTGTTTTTT. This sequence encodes CASSLAGSGPGELFF.

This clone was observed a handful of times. CDR3 bases: TGTGCCAGCAGCCAAGGGACAGCCAATTCACCCCTCCACTTT. Translation: CASSQGTANSPLHF. The genes are TRBV14 and TRBJ1-6, with D possibly being TRBD1 (6 bases). CDR3 length equals 14 residues. Germline-derived CDR1 and CDR2 are SGHDN and FVKESK. V was pared by 1 base and J by 7 bases, with 8 bases between.

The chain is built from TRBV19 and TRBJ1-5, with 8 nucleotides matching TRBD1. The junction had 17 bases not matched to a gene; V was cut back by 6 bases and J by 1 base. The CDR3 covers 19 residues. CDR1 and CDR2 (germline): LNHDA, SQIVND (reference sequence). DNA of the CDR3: TGTGCCAGTAGCCCCCGACAGGGGTTCTCGCAAGGGAGCAATCAGCCCCAGCATTTT. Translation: CASSPRQGFSQGSNQPQHF. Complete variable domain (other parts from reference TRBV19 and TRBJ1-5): DGGITQSPKYLFRKEGQNVTLSCEQNLNHDAMYWYRQDPGQGLRLIYYSQIVNDFQKGDIAEGYSVSREKKESFPLTVTSAQKNPTAFYLCASSPRQGFSQGSNQPQHFGDGTRLSIL.

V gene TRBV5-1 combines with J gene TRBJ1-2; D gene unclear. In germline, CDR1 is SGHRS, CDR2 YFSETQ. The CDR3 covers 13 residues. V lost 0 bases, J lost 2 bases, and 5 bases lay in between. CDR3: CASSLGTNYGYTF. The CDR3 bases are TGCGCCAGCAGCTTGGGAACAAACTATGGCTACACCTTC.

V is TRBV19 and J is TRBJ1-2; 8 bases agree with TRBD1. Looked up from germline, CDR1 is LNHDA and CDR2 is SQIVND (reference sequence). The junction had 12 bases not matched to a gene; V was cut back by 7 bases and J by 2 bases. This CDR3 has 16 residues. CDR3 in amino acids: CASTSTTGAGNYGYTF. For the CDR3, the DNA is TGTGCCAGTACCTCAACGACAGGGGCAGGAAACTATGGCTACACCTTC.

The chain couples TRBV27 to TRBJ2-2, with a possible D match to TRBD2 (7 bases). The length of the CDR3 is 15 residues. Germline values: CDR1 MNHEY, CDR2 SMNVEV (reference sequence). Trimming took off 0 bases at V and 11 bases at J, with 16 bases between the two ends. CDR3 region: CASSLSGGAPRELFF. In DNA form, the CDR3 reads TGTGCCAGCAGTTTATCTGGGGGGGCTCCACGAGAGCTGTTTTTT.

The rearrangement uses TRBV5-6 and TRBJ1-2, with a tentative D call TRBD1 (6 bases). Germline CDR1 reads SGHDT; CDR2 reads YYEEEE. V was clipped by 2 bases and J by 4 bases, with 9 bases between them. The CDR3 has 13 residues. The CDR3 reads CASSFRGRYGYTF. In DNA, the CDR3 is TGTGCCAGCAGCTTCAGGGGACGCTATGGCTACACCTTC.